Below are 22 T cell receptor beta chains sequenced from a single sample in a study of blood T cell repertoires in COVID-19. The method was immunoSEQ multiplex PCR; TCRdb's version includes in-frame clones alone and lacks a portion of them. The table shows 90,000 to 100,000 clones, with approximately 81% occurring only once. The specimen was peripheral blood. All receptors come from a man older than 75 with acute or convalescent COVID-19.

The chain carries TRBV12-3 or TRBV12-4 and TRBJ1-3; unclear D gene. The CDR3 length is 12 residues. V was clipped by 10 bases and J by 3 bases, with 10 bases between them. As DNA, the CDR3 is TGTGCCACCCTATATGATGGAAACACCATATATTTT. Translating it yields CATLYDGNTIYF.

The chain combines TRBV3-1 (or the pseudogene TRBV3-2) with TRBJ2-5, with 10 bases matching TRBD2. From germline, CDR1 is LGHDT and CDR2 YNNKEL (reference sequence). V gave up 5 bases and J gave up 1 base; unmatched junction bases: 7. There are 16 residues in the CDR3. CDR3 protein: CASSTSSGRPQETQYF. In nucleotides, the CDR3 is TGTGCCAGCAGCACCTCTAGCGGGAGACCCCAAGAGACCCAGTACTTC.

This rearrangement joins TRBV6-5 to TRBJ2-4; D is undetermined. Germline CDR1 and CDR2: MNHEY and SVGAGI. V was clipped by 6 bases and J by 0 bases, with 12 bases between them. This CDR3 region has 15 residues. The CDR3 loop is CASSFSELAKNIQYF. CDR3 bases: TGTGCCAGCAGCTTCTCTGAGTTAGCCAAAAACATTCAGTACTTC.

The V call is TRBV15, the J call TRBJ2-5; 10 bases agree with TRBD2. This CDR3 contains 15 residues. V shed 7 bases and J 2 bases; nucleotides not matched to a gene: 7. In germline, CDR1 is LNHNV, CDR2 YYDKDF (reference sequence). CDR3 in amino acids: CATIPSGRGQETQYF. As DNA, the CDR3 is TGTGCCACCATCCCGAGCGGGAGGGGACAAGAGACCCAGTACTTC.

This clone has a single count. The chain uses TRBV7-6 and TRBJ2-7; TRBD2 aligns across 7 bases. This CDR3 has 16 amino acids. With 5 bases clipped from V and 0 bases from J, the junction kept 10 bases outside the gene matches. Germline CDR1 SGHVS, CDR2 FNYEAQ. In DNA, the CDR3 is TGTGCCAGCAGCAAAGGACTAGAAGGGCTCTCCTACGAGCAGTACTTC. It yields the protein CASSKGLEGLSYEQYF.

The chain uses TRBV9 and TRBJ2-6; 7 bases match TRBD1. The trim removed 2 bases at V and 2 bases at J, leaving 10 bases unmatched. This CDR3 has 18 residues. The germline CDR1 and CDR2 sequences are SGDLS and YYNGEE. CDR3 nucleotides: TGTGCCAGCAGCGTCCTTGGTCAAACAGGGGCTGGGGCCAACGTCCTGACTTTC. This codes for CASSVLGQTGAGANVLTF.

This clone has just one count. The CDR3: CATTGQGTSELFF. The CDR3 coding sequence is TGTGCCACCACCGGACAGGGAACCTCGGAGCTGTTTTTT. The chain couples TRBV15 to TRBJ2-2; 8 nucleotides agree with TRBD1. V shed 7 bases, J shed 10 bases, and the junction held 8 bases outside the gene matches. The CDR3 covers 13 residues. Germline V gene data show CDR1 as LNHNV and CDR2 as YYDKDF (reference sequence).

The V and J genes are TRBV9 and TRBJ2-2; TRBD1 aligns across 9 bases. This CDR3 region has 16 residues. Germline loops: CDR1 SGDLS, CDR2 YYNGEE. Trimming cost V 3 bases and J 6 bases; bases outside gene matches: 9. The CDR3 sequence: CASSAGTGTHAGELFF. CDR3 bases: TGTGCCAGCAGCGCCGGGACAGGGACACACGCCGGGGAGCTGTTTTTT.

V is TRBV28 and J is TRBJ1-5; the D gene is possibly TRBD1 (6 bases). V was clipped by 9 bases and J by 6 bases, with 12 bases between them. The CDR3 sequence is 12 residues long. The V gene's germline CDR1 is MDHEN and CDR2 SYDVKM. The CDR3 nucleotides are TGTGCCAGTAAGGTAGGGGGTCAGCCCCAGCATTTT. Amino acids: CASKVGGQPQHF.

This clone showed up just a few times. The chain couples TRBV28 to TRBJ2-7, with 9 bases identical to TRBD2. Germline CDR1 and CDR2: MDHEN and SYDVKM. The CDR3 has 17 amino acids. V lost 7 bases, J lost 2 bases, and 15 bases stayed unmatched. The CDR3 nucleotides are TGTGCCAGCACCTCCCCAACTAGCGGGCCGTCGACCTACGAGCAGTACTTC. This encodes CASTSPTSGPSTYEQYF.

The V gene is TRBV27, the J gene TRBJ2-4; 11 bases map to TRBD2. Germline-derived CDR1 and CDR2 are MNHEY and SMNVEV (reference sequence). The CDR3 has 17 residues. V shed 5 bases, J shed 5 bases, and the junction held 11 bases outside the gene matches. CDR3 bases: TGTGCCAGCAGTCCCCCCGGGACTAGCGGATCCCAAAACATTCAGTACTTC. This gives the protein CASSPPGTSGSQNIQYF.

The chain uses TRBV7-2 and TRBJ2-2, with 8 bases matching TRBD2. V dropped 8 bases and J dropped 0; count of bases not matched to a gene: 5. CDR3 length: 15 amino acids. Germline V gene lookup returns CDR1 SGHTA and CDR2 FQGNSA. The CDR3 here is CASRRGGANTGELFF. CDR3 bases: TGTGCCAGCCGCCGGGGGGGGGCGAACACCGGGGAGCTGTTTTTT.

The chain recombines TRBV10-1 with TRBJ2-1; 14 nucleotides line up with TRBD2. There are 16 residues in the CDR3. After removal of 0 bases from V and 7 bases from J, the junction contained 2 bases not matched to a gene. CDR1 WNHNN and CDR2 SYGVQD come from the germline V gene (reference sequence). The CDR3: CASSESGLAGVNEQFF. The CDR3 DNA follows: TGCGCCAGCAGTGAGTCGGGACTAGCGGGAGTTAATGAGCAGTTCTTC.

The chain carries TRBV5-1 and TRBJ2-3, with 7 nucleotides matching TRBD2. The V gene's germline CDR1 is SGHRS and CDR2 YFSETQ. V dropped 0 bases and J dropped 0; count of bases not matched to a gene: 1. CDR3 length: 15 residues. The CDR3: CASSLDSGSTDTQYF. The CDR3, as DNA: TGCGCCAGCAGCTTGGATAGCGGGAGCACAGATACGCAGTATTTT.

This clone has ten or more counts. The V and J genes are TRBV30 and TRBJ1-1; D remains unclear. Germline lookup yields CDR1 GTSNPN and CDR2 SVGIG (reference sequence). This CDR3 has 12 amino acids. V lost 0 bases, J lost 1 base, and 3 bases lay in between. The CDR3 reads CAWSVKNTEAFF. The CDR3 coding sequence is TGTGCCTGGAGTGTTAAGAACACTGAAGCTTTCTTT. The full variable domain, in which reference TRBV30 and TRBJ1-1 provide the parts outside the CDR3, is SQTIHQWPATLVQPVGSPLSLECTVEGTSNPNLYWYRQAAGRGLQLLFYSVGIGQISSEVPQNLSASRPQDRQFILSSKKLLLSDSGFYLCAWSVKNTEAFFGQGTRLTVV.

DNA of the CDR3: TGTGCCAGCAGCTTCACGGGGAGTTCGGGGGGCTACACCTTC. Translated, it gives CASSFTGSSGGYTF. The chain combines TRBV7-2 with TRBJ1-2; no reliable D call. Germline CDR1 is SGHTA and CDR2 is FQGNSA. The CDR3 consists of 14 residues. V dropped 3 bases and J dropped 8 bases, with 16 bases sitting between them. Based on the CDR3 plus reference TRBV7-2 and TRBJ1-2, the full variable domain is GAGVSQSPSNKVTEKGKDVELRCDPISGHTALYWYRQSLGQGLEFLIYFQGNSAPDKSGLPSDRFSAERTGGSVSTLTIQRTQQEDSAVYLCASSFTGSSGGYTFGSGTRLTVV.

The CDR3 region is CASSLPGQGTPLTYEQYF. The CDR3 nucleotides read TGTGCCAGCAGCTTGCCGGGACAGGGGACCCCCTTAACCTACGAGCAGTACTTC. This chain joins TRBV5-6 and TRBJ2-7, with TRBD1 matching 10 bases. The CDR3 loop spans 18 amino acids. J lost 2 bases, V lost 1 base, and 12 bases had no gene match. CDR1 is SGHDT and CDR2 is YYEEEE in the germline V gene.

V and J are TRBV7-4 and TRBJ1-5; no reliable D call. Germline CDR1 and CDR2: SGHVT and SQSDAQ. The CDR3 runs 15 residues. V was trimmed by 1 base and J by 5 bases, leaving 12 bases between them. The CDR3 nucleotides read TGTGCCAGCAGCTTAGGCAGGCCCCCCGATCAGCCCCAGCATTTT. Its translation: CASSLGRPPDQPQHF.

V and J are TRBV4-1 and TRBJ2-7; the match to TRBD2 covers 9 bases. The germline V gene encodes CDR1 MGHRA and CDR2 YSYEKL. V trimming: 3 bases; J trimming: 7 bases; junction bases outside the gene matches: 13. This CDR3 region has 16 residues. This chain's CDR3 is CASSQSPGLAGREQYF. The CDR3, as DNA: TGCGCCAGCAGCCAGTCCCCGGGACTAGCCGGCAGGGAGCAGTACTTC.

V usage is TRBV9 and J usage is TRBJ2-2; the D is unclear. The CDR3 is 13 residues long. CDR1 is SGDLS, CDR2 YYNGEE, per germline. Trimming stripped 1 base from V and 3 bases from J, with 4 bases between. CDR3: CASSVQDTGELFF. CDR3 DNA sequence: TGTGCCAGCAGCGTACAGGACACCGGGGAGCTGTTTTTT.

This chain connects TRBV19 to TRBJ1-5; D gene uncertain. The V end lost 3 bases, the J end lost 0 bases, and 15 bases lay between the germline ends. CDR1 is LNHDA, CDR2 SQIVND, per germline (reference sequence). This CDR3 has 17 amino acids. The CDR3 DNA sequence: TGTGCCAGTAGTATGAATCCCCTACAGAATAGCAATCAGCCCCAGCATTTT. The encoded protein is CASSMNPLQNSNQPQHF. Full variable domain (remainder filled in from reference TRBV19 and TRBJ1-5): DGGITQSPKYLFRKEGQNVTLSCEQNLNHDAMYWYRQDPGQGLRLIYYSQIVNDFQKGDIAEGYSVSREKKESFPLTVTSAQKNPTAFYLCASSMNPLQNSNQPQHFGDGTRLSIL.

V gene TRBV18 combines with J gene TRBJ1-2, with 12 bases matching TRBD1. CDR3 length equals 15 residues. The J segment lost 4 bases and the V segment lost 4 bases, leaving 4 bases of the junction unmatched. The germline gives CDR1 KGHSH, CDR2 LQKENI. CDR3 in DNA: TGTGCCAGCTCACGAGGGACAGGGGGCTCCTATGGCTACACCTTC. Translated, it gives CASSRGTGGSYGYTF.